This TCR beta chain was recovered during a study of T cells in tumors after PD-1 blockade. Study summary: Each patient got pembrolizumab 200 mg every 3 weeks or cemiplimab 350 mg every 2 weeks. Some patients also took daily vismodegib 150 mg during anti-PD-1 treatment.

Tumor or blood genomic DNA was sequenced, with inputs of about 616 ng to 6,004 ng. The assay was immunoSEQ multiplex PCR, and TCRdb's table has in-frame clones only and misses some. The sample contains 40,000 to 55,000 clones, approximately 75% of which appear only once. J lost 4 bases, V lost 8 bases, and 12 bases had no gene match. The CDR3 length is 15 residues. CDR1 and CDR2 (germline): MNHEY, SMNVEV (reference sequence). The rearrangement uses TRBV27 and TRBJ2-3, with 7 bases fitting TRBD2. This sample comprised PBMCs, obtained before anti-PD-1 treatment. This TCR was recovered from a human donor with basal cell carcinoma. The CDR3 here is CASRWSAGVSDTQYF. The CDR3 DNA sequence: TGTGCCAGCCGATGGAGCGCGGGAGTTTCAGATACGCAGTATTTT.